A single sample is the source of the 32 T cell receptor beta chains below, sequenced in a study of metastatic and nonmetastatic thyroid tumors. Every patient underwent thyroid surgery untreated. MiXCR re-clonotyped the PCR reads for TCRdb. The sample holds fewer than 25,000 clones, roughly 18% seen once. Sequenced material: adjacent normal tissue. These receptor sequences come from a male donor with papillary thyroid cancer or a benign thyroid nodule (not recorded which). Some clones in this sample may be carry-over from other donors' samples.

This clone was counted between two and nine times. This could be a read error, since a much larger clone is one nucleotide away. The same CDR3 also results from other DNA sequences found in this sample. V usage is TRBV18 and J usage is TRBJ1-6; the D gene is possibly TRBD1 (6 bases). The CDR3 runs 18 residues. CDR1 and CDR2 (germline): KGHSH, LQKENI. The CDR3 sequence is CASSPGGPGSSYNSPLHF. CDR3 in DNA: TGCGCCAGCTCACCGGGGGGGCCAGGGAGCTCCTATAATTCACCCCTCCACTTT.

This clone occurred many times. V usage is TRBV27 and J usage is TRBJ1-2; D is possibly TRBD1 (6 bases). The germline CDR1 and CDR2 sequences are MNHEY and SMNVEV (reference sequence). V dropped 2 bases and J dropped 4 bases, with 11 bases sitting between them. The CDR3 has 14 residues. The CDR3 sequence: CASSLRGGAYGYTF. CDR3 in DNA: TGTGCCAGCAGTTTAAGGGGGGGGGCCTATGGCTACACCTTC.

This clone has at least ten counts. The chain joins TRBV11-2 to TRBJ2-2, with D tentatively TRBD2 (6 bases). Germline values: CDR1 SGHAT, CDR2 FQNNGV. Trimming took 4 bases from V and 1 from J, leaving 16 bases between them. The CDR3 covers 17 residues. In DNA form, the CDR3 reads TGTGCCAGCAGCTCGCCCCGGGGAGGAGAGAACACCGGGGAGCTGTTTTTT. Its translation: CASSSPRGGENTGELFF.

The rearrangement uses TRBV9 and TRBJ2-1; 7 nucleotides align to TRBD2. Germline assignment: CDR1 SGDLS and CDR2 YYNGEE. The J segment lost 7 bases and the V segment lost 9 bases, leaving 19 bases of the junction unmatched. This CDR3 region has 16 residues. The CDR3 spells CAITSGTIGNLNEQFF. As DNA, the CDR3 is TGTGCCATCACTTCCGGGACTATCGGGAATCTGAATGAGCAGTTCTTC.

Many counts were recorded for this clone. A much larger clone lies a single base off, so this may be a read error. The DNA of the CDR3 is TGTGCCAGCAGTTACTCCCGGCGGGGGCGGGACAATGAGCAGTTCTTC. Its translation: CASSYSRRGRDNEQFF. The chain has TRBV6-5 and TRBJ2-1; D may be TRBD2 (7 bases). Germline CDR1 MNHEY, CDR2 SVGAGI. The CDR3 totals 16 residues. The V end was cut by 0 bases, the J end by 5 bases, with 14 bases between.

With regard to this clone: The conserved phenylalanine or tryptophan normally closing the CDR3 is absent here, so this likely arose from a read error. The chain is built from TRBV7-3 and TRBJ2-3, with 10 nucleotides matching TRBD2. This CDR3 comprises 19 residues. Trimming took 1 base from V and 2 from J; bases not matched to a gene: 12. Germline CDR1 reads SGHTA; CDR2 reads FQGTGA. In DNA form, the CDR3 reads TGTGCCAGCAGCTTAATGCGGTCAGGGCTAGCGGGAGCCACAGATACGCAGTATTTA. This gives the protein CASSLMRSGLAGATDTQYL.

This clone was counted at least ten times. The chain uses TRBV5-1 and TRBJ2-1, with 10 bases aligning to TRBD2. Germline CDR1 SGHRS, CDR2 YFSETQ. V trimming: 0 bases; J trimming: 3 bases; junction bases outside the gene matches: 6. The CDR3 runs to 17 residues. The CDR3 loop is CASSLAGLAGDYNEQFF. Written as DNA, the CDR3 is TGCGCCAGCAGCTTGGCAGGGCTAGCGGGAGACTACAATGAGCAGTTCTTC.

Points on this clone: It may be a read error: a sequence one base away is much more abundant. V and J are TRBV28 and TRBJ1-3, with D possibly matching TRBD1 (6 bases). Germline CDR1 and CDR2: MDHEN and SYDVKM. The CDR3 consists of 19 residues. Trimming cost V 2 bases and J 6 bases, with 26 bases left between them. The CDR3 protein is CASSLVNPGRGANVNTIYF. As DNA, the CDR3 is TGTGCCAGCAGTTTAGTAAATCCGGGACGGGGGGCAAATGTAAACACCATATATTTT.

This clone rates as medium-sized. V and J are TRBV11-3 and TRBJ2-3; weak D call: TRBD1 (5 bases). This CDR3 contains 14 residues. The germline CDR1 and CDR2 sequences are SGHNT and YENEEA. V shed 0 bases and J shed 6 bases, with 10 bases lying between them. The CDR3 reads CASSLEGRGDTQYF. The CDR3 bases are TGTGCCAGCAGCTTAGAAGGAAGGGGCGATACGCAGTATTTT.

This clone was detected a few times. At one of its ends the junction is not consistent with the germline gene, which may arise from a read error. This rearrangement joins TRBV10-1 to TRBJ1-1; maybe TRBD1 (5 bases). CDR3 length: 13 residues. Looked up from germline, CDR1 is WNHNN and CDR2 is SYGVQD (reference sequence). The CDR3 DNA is TGCGCCGGTCCGGGGCCTATGAACAATGAAGCTTTCTTT. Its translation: CAGPGPMNNEAFF.

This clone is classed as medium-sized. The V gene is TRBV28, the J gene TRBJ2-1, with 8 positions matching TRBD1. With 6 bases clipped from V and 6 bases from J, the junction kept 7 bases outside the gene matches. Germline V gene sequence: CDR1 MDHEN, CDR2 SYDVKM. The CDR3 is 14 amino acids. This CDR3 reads CASSPGDRFNEQFF. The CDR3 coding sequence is TGTGCCAGCAGCCCTGGGGACAGGTTCAATGAGCAGTTCTTC.

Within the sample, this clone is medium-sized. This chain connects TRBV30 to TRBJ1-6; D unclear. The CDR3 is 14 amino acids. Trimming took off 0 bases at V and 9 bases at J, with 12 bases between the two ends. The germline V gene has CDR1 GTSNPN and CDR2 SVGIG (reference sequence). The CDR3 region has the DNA TGTGCCTGGAGTGTTAAAGGAGGGAGTTCACCCCTCCACTTT. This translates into CAWSVKGGSSPLHF.

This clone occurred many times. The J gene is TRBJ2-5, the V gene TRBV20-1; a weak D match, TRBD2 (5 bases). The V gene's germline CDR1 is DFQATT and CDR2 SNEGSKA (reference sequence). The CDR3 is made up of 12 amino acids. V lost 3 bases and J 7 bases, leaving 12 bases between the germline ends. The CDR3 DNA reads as TGCAGTGCTAGTATCCTGGACTCGACCCAGTACTTC. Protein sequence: CSASILDSTQYF.

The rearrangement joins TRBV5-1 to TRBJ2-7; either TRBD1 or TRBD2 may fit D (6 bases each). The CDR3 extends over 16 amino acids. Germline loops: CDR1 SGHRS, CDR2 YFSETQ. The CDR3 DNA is TGCGCCAGCAGCTTGCCGATTAGACAGGAGGGCTACAAGCAGTACGTC. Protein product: CASSLPIRQEGYKQYV.

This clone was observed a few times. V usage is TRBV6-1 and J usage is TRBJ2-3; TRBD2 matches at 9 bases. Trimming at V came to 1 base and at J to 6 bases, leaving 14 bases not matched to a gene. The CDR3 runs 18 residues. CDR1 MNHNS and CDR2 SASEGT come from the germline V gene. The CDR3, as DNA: TGTGCCAGCAGTGAAGGGACTAGCGTGAGAGTGCTAAAGGATACGCAGTATTTT. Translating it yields CASSEGTSVRVLKDTQYF.

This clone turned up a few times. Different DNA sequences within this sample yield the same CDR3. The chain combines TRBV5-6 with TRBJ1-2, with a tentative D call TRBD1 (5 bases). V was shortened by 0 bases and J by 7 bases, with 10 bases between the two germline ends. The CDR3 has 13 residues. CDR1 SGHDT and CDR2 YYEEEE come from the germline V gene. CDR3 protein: CASSLGQGGGYTF. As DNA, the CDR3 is TGTGCCAGCAGCTTGGGGCAGGGAGGTGGCTACACCTTC.

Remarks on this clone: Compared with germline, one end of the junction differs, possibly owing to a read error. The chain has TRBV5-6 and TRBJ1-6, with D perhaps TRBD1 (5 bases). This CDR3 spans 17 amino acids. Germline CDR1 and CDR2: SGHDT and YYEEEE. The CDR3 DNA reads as TGTGCCAGCAGTCCGGGGCCGGCAAGCTCCTATAATTCACCCATCCACTTT. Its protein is CASSPGPASSYNSPIHF.

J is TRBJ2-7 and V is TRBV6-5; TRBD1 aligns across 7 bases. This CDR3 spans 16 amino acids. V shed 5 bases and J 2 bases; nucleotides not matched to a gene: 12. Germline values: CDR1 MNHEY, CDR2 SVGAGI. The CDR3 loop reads CASSHGAGGSTYEQYF. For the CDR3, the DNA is TGTGCCAGCAGTCACGGTGCAGGGGGTAGTACCTACGAGCAGTACTTC.

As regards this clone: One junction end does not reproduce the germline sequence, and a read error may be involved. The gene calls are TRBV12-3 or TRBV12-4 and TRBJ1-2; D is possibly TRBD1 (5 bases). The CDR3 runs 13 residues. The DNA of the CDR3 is TGTGCCAGCATCCCAGGGTCAGTTTATGTCTACACCTTC. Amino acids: CASIPGSVYVYTF.

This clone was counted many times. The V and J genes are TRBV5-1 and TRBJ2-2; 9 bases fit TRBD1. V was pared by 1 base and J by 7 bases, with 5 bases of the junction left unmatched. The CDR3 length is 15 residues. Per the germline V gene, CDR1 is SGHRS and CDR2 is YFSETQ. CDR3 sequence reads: CASSLTRGQGGELFF. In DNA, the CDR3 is TGCGCCAGCAGCTTGACCCGGGGACAGGGCGGGGAGCTGTTTTTT.

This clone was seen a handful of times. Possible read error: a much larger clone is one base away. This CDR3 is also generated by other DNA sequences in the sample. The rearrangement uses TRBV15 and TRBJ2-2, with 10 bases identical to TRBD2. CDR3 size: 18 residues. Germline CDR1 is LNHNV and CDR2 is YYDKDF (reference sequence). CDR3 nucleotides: TGCGCCACCAGCAGGAGGAGTAGCGGGAGGTTTTTACCCGGGGAGCTGTTTTTT. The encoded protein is CATSRRSSGRFLPGELFF.

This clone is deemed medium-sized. Written as DNA, the CDR3 is TGTGCCAGTAGGACCGACAGCCAAGGGAACTATGGCTACACCTTC. Protein product: CASRTDSQGNYGYTF. The rearrangement links TRBV19 to TRBJ1-2; D might be TRBD1 (5 bases). Trimming took 6 bases from V and 2 from J, leaving 16 bases between them. Per germline, CDR1 LNHDA and CDR2 SQIVND (reference sequence). This CDR3 is built from 15 residues.

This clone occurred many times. The CDR3: CASSLYPSGSSGELFF. The CDR3 bases are TGTGCCAGCAGCTTGTACCCTAGCGGGAGCTCGGGGGAGCTGTTTTTT. V is TRBV5-6 and J is TRBJ2-2, with 10 bases matching TRBD2. Trimming took 1 base from V and 8 from J; bases not matched to a gene: 8. Germline V gene lookup returns CDR1 SGHDT and CDR2 YYEEEE. The CDR3 runs 16 residues.

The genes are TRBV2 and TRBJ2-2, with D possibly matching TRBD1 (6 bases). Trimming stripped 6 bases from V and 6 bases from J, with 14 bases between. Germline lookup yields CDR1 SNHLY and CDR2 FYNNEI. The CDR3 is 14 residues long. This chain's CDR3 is CASRDRRDPGELFF. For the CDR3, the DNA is TGTGCCAGCAGGGACAGACGAGACCCCGGGGAGCTGTTTTTT.

The CDR3 bases are TGTGCCAGCAGCCCTTACGGGCGGGAGTACCCCGGGGAGCTGTTTTTT. Encoded protein: CASSPYGREYPGELFF. This chain uses TRBV14 with TRBJ2-2; the match to TRBD2 covers 7 bases. The germline CDR1 and CDR2 sequences are SGHDN and FVKESK. The CDR3 totals 16 residues. V trimming: 4 bases; J trimming: 6 bases; junction bases outside the gene matches: 11.

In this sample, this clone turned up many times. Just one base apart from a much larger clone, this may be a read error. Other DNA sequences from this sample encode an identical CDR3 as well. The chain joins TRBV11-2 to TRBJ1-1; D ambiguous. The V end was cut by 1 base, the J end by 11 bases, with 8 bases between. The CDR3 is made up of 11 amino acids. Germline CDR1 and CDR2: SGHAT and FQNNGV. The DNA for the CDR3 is TGTGCCAGCAGCTTAGGAGGAGAGGCTTTCTTT. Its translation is CASSLGGEAFF.

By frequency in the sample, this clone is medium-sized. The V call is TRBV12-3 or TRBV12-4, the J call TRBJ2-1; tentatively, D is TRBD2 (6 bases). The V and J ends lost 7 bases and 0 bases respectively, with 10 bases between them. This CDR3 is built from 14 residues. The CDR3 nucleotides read TGTGCCAGCACAGGCGGGGCCTCCTACAATGAGCAGTTCTTC. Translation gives CASTGGASYNEQFF.

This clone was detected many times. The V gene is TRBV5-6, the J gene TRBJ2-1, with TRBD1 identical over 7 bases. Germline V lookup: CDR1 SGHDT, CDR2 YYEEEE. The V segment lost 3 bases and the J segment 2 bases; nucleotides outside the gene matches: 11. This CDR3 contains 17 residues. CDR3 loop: CASSYWARQGPYNEQFF. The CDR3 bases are TGTGCCAGCAGCTACTGGGCCAGACAGGGACCCTACAATGAGCAGTTCTTC.

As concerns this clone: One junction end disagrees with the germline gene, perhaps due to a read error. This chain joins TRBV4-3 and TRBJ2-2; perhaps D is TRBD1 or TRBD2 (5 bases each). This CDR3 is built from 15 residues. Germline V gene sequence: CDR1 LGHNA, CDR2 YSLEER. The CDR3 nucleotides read TGCGCCAGCAGCCAACAGGGCTTGGCGGCCGGGGATCTGTTTTTT. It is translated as CASSQQGLAAGDLFF.

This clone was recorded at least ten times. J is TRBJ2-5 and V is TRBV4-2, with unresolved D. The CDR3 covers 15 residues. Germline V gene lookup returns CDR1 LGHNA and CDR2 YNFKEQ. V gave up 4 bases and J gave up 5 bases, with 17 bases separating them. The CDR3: CASSPFLGAGETQYF. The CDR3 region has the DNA TGTGCCAGCAGCCCCTTTTTGGGCGCCGGGGAGACCCAGTACTTC.

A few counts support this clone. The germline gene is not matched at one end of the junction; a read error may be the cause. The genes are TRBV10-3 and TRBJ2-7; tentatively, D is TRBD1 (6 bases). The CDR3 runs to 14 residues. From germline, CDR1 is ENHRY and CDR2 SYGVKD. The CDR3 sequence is CAISDTGLCFEQYF. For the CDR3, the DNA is TGCGCCATCAGTGACACAGGGTTGTGCTTCGAGCAGTACTTC.

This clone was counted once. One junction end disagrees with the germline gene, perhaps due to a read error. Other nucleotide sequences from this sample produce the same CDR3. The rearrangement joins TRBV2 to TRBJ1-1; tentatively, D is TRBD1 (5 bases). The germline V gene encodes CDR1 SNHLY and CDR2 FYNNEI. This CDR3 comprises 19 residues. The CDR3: CASSPGLYTLRVMNTEAFF. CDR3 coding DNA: TGTGCCAGCAGTCCGGGACTTTATACTCTTCGCGTGATGAACACCGAAGCTTTCTTT.